The T cell receptor beta chain described here comes from a study of patients and donors after allogeneic stem cell transplantation. Germline V lookup: CDR1 SQVTM, CDR2 ANQGSEA. V was trimmed by 1 base and J by 0 bases, leaving 19 bases between them. This CDR3 comprises 18 residues. One entry per CDR3 protein, called by TCRdb with MiXCR from the RT-PCR reads. This sample has 20,000 or so distinct CDR3 sequences, with approximately 39% found just once. The specimen sequenced was blood, either unsorted or a sorted T cell fraction (not recorded which). This chain uses TRBV29-1 with TRBJ1-3, with a possible D match to TRBD1 (6 bases). The receptor's source is a human donor who was either an allogeneic HSCT recipient or a stem cell or donor lymphocyte infusion donor (not recorded which). It is not recorded whose cells these are; they may come from a transplant donor. The CDR3 DNA is TGCAGCGTTGAAGTTTTTCGCGGGGGCCCCAGCTCTGGAAACACCATATATTTT. This gives the protein CSVEVFRGGPSSGNTIYF. Complete variable domain (other parts from reference TRBV29-1 and TRBJ1-3): SAVISQKPSRDICQRGTSLTIQCQVDSQVTMMFWYRQQPGQSLTLIATANQGSEATYESGFVIDKFPISRPNLTFSTLTVSNMSPEDSSIYLCSVEVFRGGPSSGNTIYFGEGSWLTVV.